This T cell receptor beta chain was observed in a study of human T cells and chemical hapten exposure. Time point denoted: healthy volunteer bleed at 2 weeks. Unfractionated whole blood yielded total RNA. Only a few counts were recorded for this clonotype. One entry per CDR3 protein results from TCRdb running MiXCR on the RACE reads. There are roughly 100,000 distinct CDR3 sequences in the sample; just under 9% occur only once, and around 2.8% lies in the top ten. The sequenced sample was whole blood. This TCR came from a female donor in good health. Some clones in this sample may be carry-over from other donors' samples.

In DNA form, the CDR3 reads TGTGCCAGCAGTGAAAGCGGCGGGGTGAACACCGGGGAGCTGTTTTTT. Translating gives CASSESGGVNTGELFF. The chain is built from TRBV2 and TRBJ2-2; D might be TRBD2 (6 bases). The germline CDR1 and CDR2 sequences are SNHLY and FYNNEI. V was shortened by 2 bases and J by 1 base, with 11 bases between the two germline ends. CDR3 length equals 16 residues.